This TCR beta chain was found in a study of shared clonotypes between healthy human individuals. Looking at the study overall: Researchers drew samples from a couple of women and a few men aged 18 to 49.

Germline loops: CDR1 MGHRA, CDR2 YSYEKL. The CDR3 runs to 16 residues. Trimming cost V 0 bases and J 7 bases; bases outside gene matches: 12. Naive CD8 populations comprised CD45RO-negative cells positively selected for CCR7, excluding terminally differentiated effector memory CD45RA+ cells. Donors were healthy HIV-negative adults without recent acute infections or vaccinations. There were only Caucasian adults among the donors, and all lived in Nashville, Tennessee. TCRdb's table, derived via immunoSEQ multiplex PCR, lists solely in-frame clones and lacks some. The table lists about 2,100,000 clones, 90% to 95% of them singletons, with around 1.7% in the top ten.

This chain connects TRBV4-1 to TRBJ2-7, with TRBD2 matching 7 bases. This TCR was recovered from a young man in good health. Some clones in this sample may be carry-over from other donors' samples. The source material was naive CD8+ T cells from PBMCs. The CDR3 here is CASSQERDGGVREQYF. The CDR3 nucleotides read TGCGCCAGCAGCCAAGAGCGGGATGGGGGGGTGCGGGAGCAGTACTTC.